Here is one T cell receptor beta chain with its context. Germline V gives CDR1 DFQATT, CDR2 SNEGSKA (reference sequence). CDR3 size: 14 residues. Trimming took 3 bases from V and 6 from J; bases not matched to a gene: 5. The data are from a study of blood T cells in healthy people across ages. Next came a second PCR, run for about 6 to 11 cycles, which used a sample-barcoded 5' primer along with a J-beta primer mix. A template-switch adaptor with 12 random nucleotides tagged each cDNA molecule. TCRdb reprocessed the 5' RACE reads via MiXCR and lists one record per CDR3 protein. Here the sample spans fewer than 800,000 distinct CDR3 sequences, under 25% being singletons. PBMCs numbering at least 7 million were isolated per sample.

This receptor was identified in a man between 65 and 80 years old in good health. Sequences were obtained from blood. The rearrangement uses TRBV20-1 and TRBJ1-6, with TRBD1 identical over 7 bases. CDR3 residues: CSASPGTVNSPLHF. CDR3 bases: TGCAGTGCTAGCCCCGGGACAGTTAATTCACCCCTCCACTTT.